A single sample gave rise to the 7 T cell receptor beta chains below, sequenced in a study of blood T cell repertoires in COVID-19. Clones were sequenced by immunoSEQ multiplex PCR, and TCRdb holds only the in-frame ones, with some missing. The profile shows hundreds of thousands of clones, 75% to 90% of them singletons. The sequenced sample consisted of PBMCs or T cells enriched from blood (not recorded which). The receptors shown here come from a man aged 18-30 years who had recovered from COVID-19.

The chain is built from TRBV4-1 and TRBJ2-1; the D gene is possibly TRBD2 (6 bases). Trimming shortened V by 4 bases and J by 1 base, and 11 bases separated the two germline ends. This CDR3 spans 15 amino acids. CDR1 is MGHRA, CDR2 YSYEKL, per germline. The CDR3 nucleotides are TGCGCCAGCAGCCGAGTAGCGGAATCCTACAATGAGCAGTTCTTC. It translates to CASSRVAESYNEQFF.

The chain recombines TRBV6-5 with TRBJ1-2, with TRBD1 as a possible D gene (6 bases). The V gene lost 5 bases and the J gene lost 8 bases, with 12 bases spanning the gap. The CDR3 is made up of 12 amino acids. CDR1 and CDR2 from the germline V gene are MNHEY and SVGAGI. The CDR3 DNA reads TGTGCCAGCAGTCTGACAGGAAACGGCTACACCTTC. Residues: CASSLTGNGYTF.

This clone was counted a single time. The chain combines TRBV7-3 with TRBJ2-2, with D perhaps matching TRBD1 (6 bases). The germline CDR1 and CDR2 sequences are SGHTA and FQGTGA. The CDR3 contains 17 residues. Trimming left V 5 bases short and J 7 bases short, with 23 bases between. The CDR3 DNA reads TGTGCCAGCAGCCCCAGTACAGGGAATCGTGGGGGCGGGGAGCTGTTTTTT. Protein: CASSPSTGNRGGGELFF.

The J gene is TRBJ1-4, the V gene TRBV6-6; D possibly corresponds to TRBD1 (6 bases). Germline lookup yields CDR1 MNHNY and CDR2 SVGAGI (reference sequence). This CDR3 comprises 14 residues. Deletions cut 6 bases from V and 5 bases from J, with 13 bases between. CDR3 in DNA: TGTGCCAGCAGGACAGGACAAAGGAATGAAAAACTGTTTTTT. Translating it yields CASRTGQRNEKLFF.

In DNA, the CDR3 is TGTGCCACCAGCAGAGATTACCCGGGACAGGGATTCTACGAGCAGTACTTC. It encodes CATSRDYPGQGFYEQYF. V is TRBV15 and J is TRBJ2-7, with 9 nucleotides matching TRBD1. The germline V gene encodes CDR1 LNHNV and CDR2 YYDKDF (reference sequence). J was trimmed by 3 bases and V by 0 bases; bases with no gene match: 9. The CDR3 is 17 amino acids.

In nucleotides, the CDR3 is TGTGCCAGCAGCCCTCCCTTAACGGGGAGAGATACGCAGTATTTT. It is translated as CASSPPLTGRDTQYF. V and J are TRBV3-1 (or the pseudogene TRBV3-2) and TRBJ2-3, with D perhaps TRBD2 (5 bases). CDR3 length: 15 amino acids. Germline loops: CDR1 LGHDT, CDR2 YNNKEL (reference sequence). V was pared by 4 bases and J by 5 bases, with 16 bases between.

V usage is TRBV29-1 and J usage is TRBJ2-5; D perhaps matches TRBD2 (5 bases). Germline-derived CDR1 and CDR2 are SQVTM and ANQGSEA. With 4 bases removed from V and 9 bases from J, the gap between germline ends came to 21 bases. CDR3 length: 14 residues. CDR3 DNA: TGCAGCGTTGGGACGGGGTCTGGCTCCGTGGCCCAGTACTTC. Translation gives CSVGTGSGSVAQYF.